This TCR beta chain was identified in a study of CXCR3-negative and CXCR3-positive naive CD8 T cells. With UMI labels, 5' RACE was used to prepare the TRB cDNA libraries. TCRdb reprocessed the 5' RACE reads; each CDR3 protein has one entry and no DNA is given. Seen in this sample are over 70,000 distinct CDR3 sequences; the ten most common clones hold approximately 1.5%. On this clonotype: The antigen remains unidentified.

Study-wide results and limits: Cryopreserved cells showed partially decreased CXCR3 expression, and most assays used fresh PBMCs. Diversity was high in both naive subsets and much lower in memory cells. CXCR3-positive naive cells had TRB CDR3s that were more hydrophobic than CXCR3-negative naive cells had.

Naive cells were sorted as CD45RO-, CCR7+, CD27+ and CD95-. CDR3 size: 17 residues. The sequenced material came from naive CXCR3- CD8+ T cells from blood. Indicated subset: CD45RO-CCR7+CD27+CD95- naive CD8+ T cells lacking CXCR3 (TNR3-). The clonotype was recovered from a human donor in good health. Some clones in this sample may be carry-over from other donors' samples. This rearrangement joins TRBV12-3 or TRBV12-4 to TRBJ2-7; there is no DNA to check the TCRdb D call of TRBD2. Here the CDR3 reads CASSYGSIREVRNEQYF.